This record looks at one TCR beta chain sequence and its context. The data stem from a study of blood T cell repertoires in COVID-19. Overall study: Material from acute and convalescent COVID-19 was sourced from the United States, Italy and Spain.

The CDR3 length is 14 residues. V gave up 5 bases and J gave up 11 bases; unmatched junction bases: 12. Germline assignment: CDR1 SEHNR and CDR2 FQNEAQ (reference sequence). TCRdb keeps only in-frame clones here, not all; method: immunoSEQ multiplex PCR. The sample holds 150,000 to 200,000 clones, approximately 74% seen once. The chain is built from TRBV7-9 and TRBJ1-5; 7 bases map to TRBD1. The sequence derives from a woman older than 75 with acute or convalescent COVID-19. Material: peripheral blood. The CDR3 DNA sequence: TGTGCCAGCAGCCCACCGCAGGGGGGAGCGACCCAGCATTTT. This translates into CASSPPQGGATQHF.